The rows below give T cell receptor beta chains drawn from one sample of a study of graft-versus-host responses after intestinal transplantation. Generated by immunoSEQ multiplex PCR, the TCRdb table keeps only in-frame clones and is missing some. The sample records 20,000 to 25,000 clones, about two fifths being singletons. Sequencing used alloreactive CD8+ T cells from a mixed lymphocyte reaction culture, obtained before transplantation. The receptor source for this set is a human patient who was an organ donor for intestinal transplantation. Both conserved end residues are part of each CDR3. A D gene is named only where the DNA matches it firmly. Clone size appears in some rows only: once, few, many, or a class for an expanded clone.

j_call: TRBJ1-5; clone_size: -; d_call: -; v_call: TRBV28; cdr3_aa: CASSFWPQRTRQPQHF; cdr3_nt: TGTGCCAGCAGTTTCTGGCCCCAGAGGACACGTCAGCCCCAGCATTTT
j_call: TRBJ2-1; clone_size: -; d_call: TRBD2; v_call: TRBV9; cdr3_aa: CASSGPTSGKSHEQFF; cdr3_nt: TGTGCCAGCAGCGGACCTACTAGCGGGAAAAGTCATGAGCAGTTCTTC
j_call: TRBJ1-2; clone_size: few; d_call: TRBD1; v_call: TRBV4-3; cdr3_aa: CASSQDGQGAYGYTF; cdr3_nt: TGCGCCAGCAGCCAAGATGGCCAGGGGGCCTATGGCTACACCTTC
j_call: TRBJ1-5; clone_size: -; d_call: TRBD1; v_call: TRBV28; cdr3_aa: CASSITGGYQPQHF; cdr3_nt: TGTGCCAGCAGTATAACAGGGGGCTATCAGCCCCAGCATTTT
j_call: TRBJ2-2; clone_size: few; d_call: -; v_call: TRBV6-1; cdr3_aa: CASSYDGELFF; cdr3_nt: TGTGCCAGCAGTTACGACGGGGAGCTGTTTTTT
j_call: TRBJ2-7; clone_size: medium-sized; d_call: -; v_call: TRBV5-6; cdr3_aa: CASSLRWRTSFYEQYF; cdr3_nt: TGTGCCAGCAGCCTGCGTTGGAGGACATCTTTCTACGAGCAGTACTTC
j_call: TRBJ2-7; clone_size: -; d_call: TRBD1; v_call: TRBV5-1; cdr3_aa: CASSFTGANYEQYF; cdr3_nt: TGCGCCAGCAGCTTTACAGGGGCGAATTACGAGCAGTACTTC
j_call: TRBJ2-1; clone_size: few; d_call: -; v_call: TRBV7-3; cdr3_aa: CASSLDRKNEQFF; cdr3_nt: TGTGCCAGCAGCTTAGACAGGAAAAATGAGCAGTTCTTC
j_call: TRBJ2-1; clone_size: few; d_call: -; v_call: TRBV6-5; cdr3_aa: CASSYSLDEQFF; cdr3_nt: TGTGCCAGCAGTTACTCATTGGATGAGCAGTTCTTC
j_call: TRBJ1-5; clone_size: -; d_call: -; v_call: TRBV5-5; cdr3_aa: CASRPVDLQPQHF; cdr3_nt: TGTGCCAGCAGGCCTGTAGATCTGCAGCCCCAGCATTTT
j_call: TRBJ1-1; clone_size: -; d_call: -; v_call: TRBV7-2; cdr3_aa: CASSLAWGTHTEAFF; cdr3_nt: TGTGCCAGCAGCTTAGCCTGGGGAACGCACACTGAAGCTTTCTTT
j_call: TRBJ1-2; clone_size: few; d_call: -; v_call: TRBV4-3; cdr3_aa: CASSQDYGDGGGRNYGYTF; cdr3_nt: TGCGCCAGCAGCCAAGATTATGGGGACGGGGGGGGCCGGAACTATGGCTACACCTTC
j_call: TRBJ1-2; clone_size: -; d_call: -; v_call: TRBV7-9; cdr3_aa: CASSLVFGVLYGTAYGYTF; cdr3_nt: TGTGCCAGCAGCTTAGTTTTCGGGGTACTCTACGGTACTGCCTATGGCTACACCTTC
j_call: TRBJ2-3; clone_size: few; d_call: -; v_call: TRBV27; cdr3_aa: CASSLPESEARDTQYF; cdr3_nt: TGTGCCAGCAGTTTACCTGAATCAGAGGCGCGGGATACGCAGTATTTT
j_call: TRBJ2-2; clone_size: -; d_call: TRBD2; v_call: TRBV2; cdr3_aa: CASRRGNPAGELFF; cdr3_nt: TGTGCCAGCAGGCGGGGGAATCCGGCCGGGGAGCTGTTTTTT
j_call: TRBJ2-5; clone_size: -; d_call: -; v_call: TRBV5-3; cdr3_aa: CARSLGGGTLQETQYF; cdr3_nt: TGTGCCAGAAGCTTGGGAGGGGGAACTTTACAAGAGACCCAGTACTTC
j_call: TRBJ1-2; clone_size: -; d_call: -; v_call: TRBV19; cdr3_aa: CASSIFWGYGYTF; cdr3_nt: TGTGCCAGTAGTATATTTTGGGGCTATGGCTACACCTTC
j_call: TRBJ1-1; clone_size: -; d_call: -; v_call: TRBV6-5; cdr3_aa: CASSYGGGTEAFF; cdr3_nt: TGTGCCAGCAGTTACGGGGGGGGCACTGAAGCTTTCTTT
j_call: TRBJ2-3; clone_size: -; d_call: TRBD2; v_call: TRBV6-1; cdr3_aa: CASPPGTSLPDTQYF; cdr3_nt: TGTGCCAGCCCCCCAGGGACTAGTTTGCCAGATACGCAGTATTTT
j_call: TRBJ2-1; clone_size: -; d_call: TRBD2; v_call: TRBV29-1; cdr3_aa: CSTGGTSGSSSYNEQFF; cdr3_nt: TGCAGCACTGGGGGGACTAGCGGGAGTAGCTCCTACAATGAGCAGTTCTTC
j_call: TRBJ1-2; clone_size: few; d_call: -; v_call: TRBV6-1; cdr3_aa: CASSDPMELLYGYTF; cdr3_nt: TGTGCCAGCAGTGACCCGATGGAACTTCTCTATGGCTACACCTTC
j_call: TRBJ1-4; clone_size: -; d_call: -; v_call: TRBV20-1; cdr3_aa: CSASGGEKLFF; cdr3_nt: TGCAGTGCTAGTGGAGGTGAAAAACTGTTTTTT
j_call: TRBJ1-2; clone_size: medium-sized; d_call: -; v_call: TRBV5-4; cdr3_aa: CASSPRSLVTTHGYTF; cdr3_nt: TGTGCCAGCAGCCCGAGAAGTTTAGTCACAACCCATGGCTACACCTTC
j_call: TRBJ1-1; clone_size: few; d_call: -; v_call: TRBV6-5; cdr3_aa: CASRVGLLTEAFF; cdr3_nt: TGTGCCAGCAGAGTCGGACTACTCACTGAAGCTTTCTTT
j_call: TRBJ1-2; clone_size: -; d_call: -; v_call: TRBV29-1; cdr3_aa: CSGRGGDNYGYTF; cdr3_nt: TGCAGCGGCCGAGGGGGGGATAACTATGGCTACACCTTC
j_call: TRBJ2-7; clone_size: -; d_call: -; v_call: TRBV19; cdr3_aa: CASSIEQGSEQYF; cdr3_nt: TGTGCCAGTAGTATAGAGCAGGGAAGCGAGCAGTACTTC
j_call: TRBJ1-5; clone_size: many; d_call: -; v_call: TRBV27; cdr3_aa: CASSLLGGGQPQHF; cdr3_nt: TGTGCCAGCAGTTTATTGGGGGGGGGTCAGCCCCAGCATTTT
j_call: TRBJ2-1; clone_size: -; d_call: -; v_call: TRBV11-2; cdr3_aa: CASSLRGPEFLLLDSEQFF; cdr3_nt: TGTGCCAGCAGCTTAAGGGGCCCCGAGTTCCTTTTGCTAGACTCTGAGCAGTTCTTC
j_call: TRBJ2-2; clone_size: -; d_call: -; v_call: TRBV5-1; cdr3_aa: CASSLEDNTGELFF; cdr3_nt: TGCGCCAGCAGCTTGGAGGACAACACCGGGGAGCTGTTTTTT
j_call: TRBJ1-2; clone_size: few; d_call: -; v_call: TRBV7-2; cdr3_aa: CASSLWLGGSNYGYTF; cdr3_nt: TGTGCCAGCAGCTTATGGCTTGGGGGAAGTAACTATGGCTACACCTTC
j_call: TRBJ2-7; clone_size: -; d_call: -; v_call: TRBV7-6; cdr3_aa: CASSPDSTYEQYF; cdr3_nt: TGTGCCAGCAGCCCAGACTCTACCTACGAGCAGTACTTC
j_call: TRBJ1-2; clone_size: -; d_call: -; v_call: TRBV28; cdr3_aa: CASSFVPASNYGYTF; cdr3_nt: TGTGCCAGCAGTTTCGTCCCAGCATCAAACTATGGCTACACCTTC
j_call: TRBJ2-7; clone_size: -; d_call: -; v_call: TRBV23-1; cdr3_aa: CASSQPETGAYEQYF; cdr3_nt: TGCGCCAGCAGTCAACCAGAGACAGGAGCCTACGAGCAGTACTTC
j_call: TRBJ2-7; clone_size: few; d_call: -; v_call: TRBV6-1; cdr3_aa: CASSLNSGEQYF; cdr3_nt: TGTGCCAGCAGTCTCAACAGCGGCGAGCAGTACTTC
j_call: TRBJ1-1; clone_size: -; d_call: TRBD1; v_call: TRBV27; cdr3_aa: CASSFGGTGYTEAFF; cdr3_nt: TGTGCCAGCAGTTTTGGCGGGACAGGCTACACTGAAGCTTTCTTT
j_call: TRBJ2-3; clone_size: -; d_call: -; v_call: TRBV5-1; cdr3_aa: CASSLVGVRTDTQYF; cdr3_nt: TGCGCCAGCAGCTTGGTGGGGGTAAGGACAGATACGCAGTATTTT
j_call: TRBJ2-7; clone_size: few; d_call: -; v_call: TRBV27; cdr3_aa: CASSLVGQVEQYF; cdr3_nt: TGTGCCAGCAGTTTGGTGGGTCAAGTCGAGCAGTACTTC
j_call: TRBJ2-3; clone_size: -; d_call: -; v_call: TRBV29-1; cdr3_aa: CSVRTTTTDTQYF; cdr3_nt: TGCAGCGTTAGGACTACCACCACAGATACGCAGTATTTT
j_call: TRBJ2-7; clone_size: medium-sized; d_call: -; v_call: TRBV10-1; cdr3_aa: CATDPDTYEQYF; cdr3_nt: TGCGCCACAGACCCTGATACCTACGAGCAGTACTTC
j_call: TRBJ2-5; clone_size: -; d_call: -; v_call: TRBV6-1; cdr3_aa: CASSRGWETQYF; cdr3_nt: TGTGCCAGCAGTCGGGGATGGGAGACCCAGTACTTC
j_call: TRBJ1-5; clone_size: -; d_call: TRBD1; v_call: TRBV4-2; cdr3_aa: CASSQDNVWGQGGDSNQPQHF; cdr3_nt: TGTGCCAGCAGCCAAGATAATGTATGGGGGCAGGGGGGAGATAGCAATCAGCCCCAGCATTTT
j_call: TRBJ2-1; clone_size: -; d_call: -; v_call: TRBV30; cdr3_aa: CAWSRNEQFF; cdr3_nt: TGTGCCTGGAGCCGGAATGAGCAGTTCTTC
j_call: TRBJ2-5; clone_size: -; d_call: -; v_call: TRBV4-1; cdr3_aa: CASSQIGVGETQYF; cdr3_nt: TGCGCCAGCAGCCAAATCGGGGTTGGAGAGACCCAGTACTTC
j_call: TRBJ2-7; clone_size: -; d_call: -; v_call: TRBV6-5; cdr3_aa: CASSYSLGTLAYEQYF; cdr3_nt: TGTGCCAGCAGTTACTCTTTGGGGACACTTGCCTACGAGCAGTACTTC